The rows below give T cell receptor beta chains drawn from one sample of a study of blood T cells in healthy people across ages. MiXCR was run by TCRdb on the 5' RACE reads, yielding one entry per CDR3 protein. The sample lists about 810,000 distinct CDR3 sequences, roughly 40% occurring once. Sequencing was done on a sample of blood. These receptors were collected from a man younger than 30 in good health. The CDR3 runs from the conserved cysteine through the conserved F or W. Fields, in order: J gene, D gene, clone size, V gene, CDR3 protein, CDR3 DNA. A D gene is named only where the DNA matches it firmly. Expanded clones get a size class; other rows say once, few or many, or leave the size out.

j_call: TRBJ1-5
d_call: TRBD1
clone_size: NA
v_call: TRBV12-3/TRBV12-4
cdr3_aa: CASSVDRGQQPQHF
cdr3_nt: TGTGCCAGCAGTGTCGACAGGGGGCAACAGCCCCAGCATTTT

j_call: TRBJ1-2
d_call: NA
clone_size: few
v_call: TRBV29-1
cdr3_aa: CSVRMTGSYGYTF
cdr3_nt: TGCAGCGTTCGAATGACGGGGAGCTATGGCTACACCTTC

j_call: TRBJ2-5
d_call: NA
clone_size: NA
v_call: TRBV18
cdr3_aa: CASSPFMDRSTNEQYF
cdr3_nt: TGTGCCAGCTCACCCTTCATGGACAGATCGACCAATGAGCAGTACTTC

j_call: TRBJ1-1
d_call: NA
clone_size: NA
v_call: TRBV6-5
cdr3_aa: CASSYAYEAFF
cdr3_nt: TGTGCCAGCAGTTACGCCTATGAAGCTTTCTTT

j_call: TRBJ2-1
d_call: TRBD2
clone_size: few
v_call: TRBV2
cdr3_aa: CASREPGLAGGYNEQFF
cdr3_nt: TGTGCCAGCAGGGAGCCGGGACTAGCGGGGGGTTACAATGAGCAGTTCTTC

j_call: TRBJ2-5
d_call: NA
clone_size: many
v_call: TRBV5-1
cdr3_aa: CASSPPGVNTQETQYF
cdr3_nt: TGCGCCAGCAGCCCTCCAGGGGTAAATACTCAAGAGACCCAGTACTTC

j_call: TRBJ1-4
d_call: TRBD1
clone_size: few
v_call: TRBV28
cdr3_aa: CASSLTGGEVANEKLFF
cdr3_nt: TGTGCCAGCAGCTTGACAGGGGGCGAGGTGGCTAATGAAAAACTGTTTTTT

j_call: TRBJ1-2
d_call: NA
clone_size: NA
v_call: TRBV20-1
cdr3_aa: CSASVVQTLGGYTF
cdr3_nt: TGCAGTGCTAGTGTAGTACAGACCCTTGGGGGCTACACCTTC

j_call: TRBJ1-4
d_call: NA
clone_size: NA
v_call: TRBV2
cdr3_aa: CASNPVTHTNEKLFF
cdr3_nt: TGTGCCAGCAATCCCGTGACGCATACTAATGAAAAACTGTTTTTT

j_call: TRBJ2-2
d_call: NA
clone_size: NA
v_call: TRBV6-1
cdr3_aa: CASREGGTGELFF
cdr3_nt: TGTGCCAGCCGTGAGGGAGGAACCGGGGAGCTGTTTTTT

j_call: TRBJ2-2
d_call: TRBD1
clone_size: few
v_call: TRBV10-3
cdr3_aa: CAILGQSNTGELFF
cdr3_nt: TGTGCCATCTTGGGACAGTCGAACACCGGGGAGCTGTTTTTT

j_call: TRBJ1-2
d_call: NA
clone_size: few
v_call: TRBV9
cdr3_aa: CASSVEAQSYGHTF
cdr3_nt: TGTGCCAGCAGCGTAGAGGCCCAGTCGTATGGCCACACCTTC

j_call: TRBJ1-4
d_call: TRBD1
clone_size: few
v_call: TRBV27
cdr3_aa: CASRAPGQGDEKLFF
cdr3_nt: TGTGCCAGCCGGGCCCCGGGACAGGGGGACGAAAAACTGTTTTTT

j_call: TRBJ2-6
d_call: NA
clone_size: NA
v_call: TRBV29-1
cdr3_aa: CSVEDWREQPSGANVLTF
cdr3_nt: TGCAGCGTTGAAGATTGGAGGGAACAACCCTCTGGGGCCAACGTCCTGACTTTC

j_call: TRBJ1-6
d_call: NA
clone_size: few
v_call: TRBV20-1
cdr3_aa: CSARARSYNSPLHF
cdr3_nt: TGCAGTGCCAGAGCGCGCTCCTATAATTCACCCCTCCACTTT

j_call: TRBJ2-7
d_call: TRBD2
clone_size: few
v_call: TRBV4-3
cdr3_aa: CASSQDRGLAGYNEQYF
cdr3_nt: TGCGCCAGCAGCCAAGATAGAGGACTAGCGGGATACAATGAGCAGTACTTC

j_call: TRBJ1-5
d_call: TRBD1
clone_size: NA
v_call: TRBV6-2/TRBV6-3
cdr3_aa: CASSTDANRGGNQPQHF
cdr3_nt: TGTGCCAGCAGTACGGACGCGAACAGGGGGGGCAATCAGCCCCAGCATTTT